This T cell receptor beta chain was found in a study of cytomegalovirus exposure and HLA in healthy donors. TCRdb's table, derived via immunoSEQ multiplex PCR, lists solely in-frame clones and lacks some. The sample shows approximately 140,000 clones, 70% to 90% of them seen only once. Sequenced material: PBMCs. The sequence was obtained from a woman aged 18 to 35 in good health and CMV-seropositive.

The CDR3 bases are TGCGCCAGCAGCCAAGACCGTGGACAGTACACTGAAGCTTTCTTT. This codes for CASSQDRGQYTEAFF. The V call is TRBV4-1, the J call TRBJ1-1; possible D gene TRBD1, 6 bases. CDR3 size: 15 residues. The germline V and J ends were trimmed by 0 bases and 3 bases, with 11 bases remaining between them. Germline CDR1 reads MGHRA; CDR2 reads YSYEKL.